This T cell receptor (beta chain) was documented in a study of blood T cell repertoires in COVID-19. TCRdb keeps only in-frame clones here, not all; method: immunoSEQ multiplex PCR. The sample records tens of thousands of clones, more than 85% being singletons. The sequence derives from a man aged 50 to 59 with active COVID-19. The sequencing sample was made of peripheral blood.

Written as DNA, the CDR3 is TGTGCCAGCAGCCAAAGGCAGGGAATAGGGGAGCAGTACTTC. This translates into CASSQRQGIGEQYF. The chain joins TRBV4-2 to TRBJ2-7; D is perhaps TRBD1 (5 bases). V was pared by 2 bases and J by 7 bases, with 15 bases between. Germline V gene lookup returns CDR1 LGHNA and CDR2 YNFKEQ. The CDR3 has 14 residues.